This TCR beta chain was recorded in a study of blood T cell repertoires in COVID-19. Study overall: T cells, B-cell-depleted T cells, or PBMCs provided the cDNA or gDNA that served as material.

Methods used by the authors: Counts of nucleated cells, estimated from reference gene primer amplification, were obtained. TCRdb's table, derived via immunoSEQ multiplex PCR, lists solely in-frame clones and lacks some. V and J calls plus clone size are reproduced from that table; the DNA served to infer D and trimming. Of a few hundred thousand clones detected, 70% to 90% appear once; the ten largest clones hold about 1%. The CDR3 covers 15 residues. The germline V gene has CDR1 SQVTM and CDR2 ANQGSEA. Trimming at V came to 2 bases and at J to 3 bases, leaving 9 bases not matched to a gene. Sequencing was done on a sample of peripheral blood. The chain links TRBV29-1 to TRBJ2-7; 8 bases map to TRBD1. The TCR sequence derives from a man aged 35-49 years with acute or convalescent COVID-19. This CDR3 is CSVEWRQGADYEQYF. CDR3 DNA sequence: TGCAGCGTTGAATGGCGCCAGGGGGCCGACTACGAGCAGTACTTC.